This T cell receptor beta chain was captured by sequencing in a study of blood T cell repertoires in COVID-19. CDR1 and CDR2 (germline): SGHVS, FQNEAQ. The V gene end was trimmed by 1 base and the J gene end by 7 bases; junction bases not matched to a gene: 10. The CDR3 spans 16 residues. Only in-frame clones appear in the TCRdb table, and some are missing; sequencing was by immunoSEQ multiplex PCR. The table lists around 190,000 clones, approximately 80% of them singletons. This sequence originates from a woman aged 45 to 65 with acute or convalescent COVID-19. The V gene is TRBV7-8, the J gene TRBJ2-1, with TRBD2 matching 7 bases. Sequenced: peripheral blood. The CDR3: CASSLGYRTRSNEQFF. As DNA, the CDR3 is TGTGCCAGCAGCTTAGGTTACAGGACTAGGTCAAATGAGCAGTTCTTC.